This TCR beta chain was profiled in a study of cytomegalovirus exposure and HLA in healthy donors. General study points: CMV antigen specificity was confirmed in vitro for a few CMV-associated chains. It was reported that TCR beta sequences correctly inferred the HLA-A and HLA-B alleles for most subjects.

As concerns this clone: Its antigen is not known.

Germline lookup yields CDR1 SGDLS and CDR2 YYNGEE. The CDR3 totals 15 residues. The V end lost 4 bases, the J end lost 6 bases, and 16 bases lay between the germline ends. The PCR used 60 Vbeta and 13 Jbeta primers. Measured with immunoSEQ multiplex PCR; TCRdb has only the in-frame clones, and not every one. The repertoire holds about 190,000 clones, with 83% as singletons. The sequenced sample consisted of PBMCs. The TCR was taken from a man aged 40-49 years in good health and CMV-seropositive. The chain has TRBV9 and TRBJ1-4; D uncertain. For the CDR3, the DNA is TGTGCCAGCAGCACCTCCGGGAGTCGGGATGAAAAACTGTTTTTT. As protein: CASSTSGSRDEKLFF.